This T cell receptor beta chain is drawn from a study of identical twins. Unique molecular identifiers were in the cDNA, with template-switch universal primer binding. MiXCR, run by TCRdb on the 5' RACE reads, gives a single entry per CDR3 protein. Altogether 700,000 to 950,000 distinct CDR3 sequences are present, 9% to 15% being singletons, with the ten largest covering roughly 1.6%. The CDR3 loop spans 15 amino acids. The J segment lost 5 bases and the V segment lost 2 bases, leaving 5 bases of the junction unmatched. Study outcomes and limitations: Shared out-of-frame alpha sequences (those common to twins) showed excess low generation probability.

The sample holds a few counts of this clonotype. The antigen is undetermined. The same specimen was also included in a second study, on yellow fever vaccine responses in identical twins.

Sequenced input: PBMCs. V and J are TRBV12-3 or TRBV12-4 and TRBJ2-1, with 8 bases matching TRBD2. The sequence was collected from a woman between 18 and 29 years old in good health. CDR3 in amino acids: CASSLLRGADNEQFF. The DNA of the CDR3 is TGTGCCAGCAGTTTACTGCGGGGGGCCGACAATGAGCAGTTCTTC.